This paragraph reports one TCR beta chain. Antigen unknown. This sample is drawn from a study of cytomegalovirus exposure and HLA in healthy donors. Study-level findings and limits: Altogether, 164 TCR beta chains were recorded as cytomegalovirus-associated. Prediction of most subjects' HLA-A and HLA-B alleles by TCR beta sequences was reportedly accurate.

This CDR3 is 18 amino acids long. Per germline, CDR1 SGHKS and CDR2 YYEKEE (reference sequence). The junction had 10 bases not matched to a gene; V was cut back by 3 bases and J by 1 base. A multiplex PCR was run with 60 Vbeta primers and 13 Jbeta primers. The data were produced by immunoSEQ multiplex PCR, yet TCRdb's version contains in-frame clones alone and is incomplete. The sample contains 170,000 or so clones, 78% of which appear only once. The sequence was collected from a woman aged 45 to 65 in good health and CMV-seropositive. Sequencing was performed on PBMCs. The chain recombines TRBV5-5 with TRBJ2-6, with 7 bases identical to TRBD1. Written as DNA, the CDR3 is TGTGCCAGCAGCTCCCGGACAGGTCTCTTATCTGGGGCCAACGTCCTGACTTTC. Translated: CASSSRTGLLSGANVLTF.